This T cell receptor (beta chain) was found in a study of blood T cells in healthy people across ages. The CDR3 is 16 residues long. Losses at the gene ends were 2 bases for V and 2 bases for J; bases not matched to a gene: 8. Germline CDR1 is DFQATT and CDR2 is SNEGSKA (reference sequence). Using a J-beta primer mix together with a sample-barcoded 5' primer, a second PCR was run for about 6 to 11 cycles. Through a template-switch adaptor with 12 random nucleotides, each cDNA molecule received a tag. Each CDR3 protein gets one entry after TCRdb re-called the 5' RACE reads with MiXCR. Of about 780,000 distinct CDR3 sequences in the sample, about 46% are singletons; the top ten hold 18%. A remark on this clonotype: The target antigen is unknown.

Study-wide results and caveats: The study found TCR beta diversity correlated strongly with naive T cell percentage.

Each sample provided at least 6 micrograms of extracted total RNA. The chain couples TRBV20-1 to TRBJ2-3, with 9 nucleotides matching TRBD2. The TCR was taken from a man older than 75 in good health. What was sequenced was blood. The CDR3 is CSARPGIAGDTDTQYF. Here the CDR3 DNA reads TGCAGTGCTAGACCAGGGATAGCGGGAGACACAGATACGCAGTATTTT.